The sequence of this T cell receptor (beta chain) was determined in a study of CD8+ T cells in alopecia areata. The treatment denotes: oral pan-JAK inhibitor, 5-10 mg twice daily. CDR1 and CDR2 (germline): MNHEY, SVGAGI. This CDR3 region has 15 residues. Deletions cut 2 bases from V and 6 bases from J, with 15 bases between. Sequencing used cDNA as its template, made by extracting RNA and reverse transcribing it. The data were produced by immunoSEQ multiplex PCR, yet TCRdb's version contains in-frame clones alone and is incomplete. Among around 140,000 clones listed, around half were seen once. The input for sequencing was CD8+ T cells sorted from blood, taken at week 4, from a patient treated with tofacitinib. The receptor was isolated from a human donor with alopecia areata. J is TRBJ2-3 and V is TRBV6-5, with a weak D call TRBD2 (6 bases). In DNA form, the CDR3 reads TGTGCCAGCAGTTACATGGCAGGTGGGGGGGATACGCAGTATTTT. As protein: CASSYMAGGGDTQYF.